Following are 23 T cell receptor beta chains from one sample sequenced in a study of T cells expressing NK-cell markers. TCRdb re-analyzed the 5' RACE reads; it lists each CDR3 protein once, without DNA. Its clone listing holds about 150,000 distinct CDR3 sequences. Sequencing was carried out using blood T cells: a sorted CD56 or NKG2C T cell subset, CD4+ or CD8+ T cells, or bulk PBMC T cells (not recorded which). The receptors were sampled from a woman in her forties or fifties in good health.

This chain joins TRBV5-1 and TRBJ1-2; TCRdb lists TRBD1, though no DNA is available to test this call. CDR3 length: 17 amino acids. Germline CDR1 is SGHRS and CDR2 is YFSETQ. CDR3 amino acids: CASSFGLSYASNYGYTF.

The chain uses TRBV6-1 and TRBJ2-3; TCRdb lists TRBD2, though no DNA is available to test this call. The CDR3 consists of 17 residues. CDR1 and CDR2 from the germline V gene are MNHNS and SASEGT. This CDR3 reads CASSSGTSSLSTDTQYF.

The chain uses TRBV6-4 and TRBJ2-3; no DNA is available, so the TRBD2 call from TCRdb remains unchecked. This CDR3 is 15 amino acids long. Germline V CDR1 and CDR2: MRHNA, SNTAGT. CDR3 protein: CASSSLAGITDTQYF.

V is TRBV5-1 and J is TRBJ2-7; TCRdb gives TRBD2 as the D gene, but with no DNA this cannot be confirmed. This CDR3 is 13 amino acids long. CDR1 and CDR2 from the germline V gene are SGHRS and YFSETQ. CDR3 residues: CASSLWTGYEQYF.

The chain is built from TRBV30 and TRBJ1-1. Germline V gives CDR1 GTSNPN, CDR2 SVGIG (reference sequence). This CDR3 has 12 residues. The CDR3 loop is CAWASSGTEAFF.

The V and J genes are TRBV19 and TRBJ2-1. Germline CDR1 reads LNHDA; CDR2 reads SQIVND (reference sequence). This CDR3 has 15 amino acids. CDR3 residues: CASSIIGLSYNEQFF.

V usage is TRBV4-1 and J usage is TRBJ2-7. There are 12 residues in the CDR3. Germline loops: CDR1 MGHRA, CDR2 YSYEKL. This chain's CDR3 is CASSQNHYEQYF.

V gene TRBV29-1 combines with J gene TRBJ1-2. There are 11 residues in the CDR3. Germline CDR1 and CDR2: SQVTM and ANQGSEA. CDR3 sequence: CSVPGSAGYTF.

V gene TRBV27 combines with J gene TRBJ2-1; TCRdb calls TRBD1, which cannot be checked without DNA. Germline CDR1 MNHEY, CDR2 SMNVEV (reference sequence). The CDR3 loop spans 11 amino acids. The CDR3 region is CATIDSNEQFF.

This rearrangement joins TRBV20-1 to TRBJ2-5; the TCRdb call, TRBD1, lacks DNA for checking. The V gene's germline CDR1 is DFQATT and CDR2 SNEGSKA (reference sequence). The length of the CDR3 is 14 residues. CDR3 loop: CSARDERGTETQYF.

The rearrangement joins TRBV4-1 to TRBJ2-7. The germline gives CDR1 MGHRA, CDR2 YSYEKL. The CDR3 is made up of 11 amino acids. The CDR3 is CASSSSHEQYF.

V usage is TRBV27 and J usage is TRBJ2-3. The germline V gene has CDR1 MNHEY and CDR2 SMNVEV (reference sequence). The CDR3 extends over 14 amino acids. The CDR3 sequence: CASSLSPGTDTQYF.

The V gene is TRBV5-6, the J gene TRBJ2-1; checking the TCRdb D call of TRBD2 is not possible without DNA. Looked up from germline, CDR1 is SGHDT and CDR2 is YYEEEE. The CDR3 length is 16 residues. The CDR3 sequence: CASSLELAGDYNEQFF.

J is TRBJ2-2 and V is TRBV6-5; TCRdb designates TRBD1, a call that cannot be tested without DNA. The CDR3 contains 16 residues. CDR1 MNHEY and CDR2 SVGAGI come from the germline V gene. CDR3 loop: CASSFTPDSRTGELFF.

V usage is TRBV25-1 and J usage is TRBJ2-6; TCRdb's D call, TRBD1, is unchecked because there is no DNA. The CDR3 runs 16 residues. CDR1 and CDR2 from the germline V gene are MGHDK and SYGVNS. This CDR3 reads CASSGPGVPGANVLTF.

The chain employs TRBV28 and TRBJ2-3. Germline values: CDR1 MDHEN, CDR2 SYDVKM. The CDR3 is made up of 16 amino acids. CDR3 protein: CASSLQAYASTDTQYF.

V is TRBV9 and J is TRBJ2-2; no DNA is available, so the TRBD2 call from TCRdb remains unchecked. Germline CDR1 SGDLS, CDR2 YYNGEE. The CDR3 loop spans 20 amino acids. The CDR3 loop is CASSVEPGTSDGGWTGELFF.

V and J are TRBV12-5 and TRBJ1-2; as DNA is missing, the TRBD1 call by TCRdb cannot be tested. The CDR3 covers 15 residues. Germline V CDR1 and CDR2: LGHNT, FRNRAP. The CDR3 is CASGLIRQGENGYTF.

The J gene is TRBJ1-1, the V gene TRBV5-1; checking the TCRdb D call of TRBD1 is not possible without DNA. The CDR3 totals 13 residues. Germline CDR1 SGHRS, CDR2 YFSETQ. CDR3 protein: CASSPPENTEAFF.

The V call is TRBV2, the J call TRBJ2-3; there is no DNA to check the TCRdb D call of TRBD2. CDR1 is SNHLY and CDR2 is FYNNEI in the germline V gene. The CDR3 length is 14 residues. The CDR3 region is CASSGWRGEDTQYF.

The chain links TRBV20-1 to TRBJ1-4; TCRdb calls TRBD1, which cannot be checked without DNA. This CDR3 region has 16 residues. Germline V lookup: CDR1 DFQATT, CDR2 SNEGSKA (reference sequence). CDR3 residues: CSARDRQGEFDEKLFF.

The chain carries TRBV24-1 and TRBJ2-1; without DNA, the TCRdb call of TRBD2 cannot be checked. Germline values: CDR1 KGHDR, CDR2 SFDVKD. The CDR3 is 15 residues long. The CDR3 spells CATSDDGRIYNEQFF.

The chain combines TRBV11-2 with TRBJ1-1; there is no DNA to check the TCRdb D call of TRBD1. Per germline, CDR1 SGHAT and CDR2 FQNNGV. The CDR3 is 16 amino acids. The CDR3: CASSFSGSGVNTEAFF.